These 27 T cell receptor beta chains originate from one sample sequenced in a study of shared clonotypes between healthy human individuals. Repertoires were generated with immunoSEQ multiplex PCR, while TCRdb's copy carries only in-frame clones and drops some. The repertoire has about 960,000 clones, over 75% of them found once; the top ten carry over 1.3%. Sequenced input: memory CD4+ T cells sorted from blood. Noted subset: CD45RA-negative fraction. Source of these receptors: a man younger than 30 in good health.

This clone was counted only a few times. The V call is TRBV18, the J call TRBJ1-5; D not certain. The CDR3 sequence is 14 residues long. The V gene's germline CDR1 is KGHSH and CDR2 LQKENI. Trimming left V 6 bases short and J 1 base short, with 10 bases between. The CDR3: CASSLAMSNQPQHF. The CDR3 coding sequence is TGTGCCAGCTCTCTGGCCATGAGCAATCAGCCCCAGCATTTT.

The rearrangement joins TRBV29-1 to TRBJ1-3; D remains unclear. Deletions cut 3 bases from V and 1 base from J, with 7 bases between. From germline, CDR1 is SQVTM and CDR2 ANQGSEA. CDR3 length: 13 amino acids. Written as DNA, the CDR3 is TGCAGCGTTGAGCGTGGATCTGGAAACACCATATATTTT. Translating it yields CSVERGSGNTIYF.

There are a few counts of this clone. CDR3 nucleotide sequence: TGTGCCAGCAGTTACAGGCAGGGAGATCAGCCCCAGCATTTT. Its protein product is CASSYRQGDQPQHF. The chain combines TRBV6-6 with TRBJ1-5; perhaps TRBD1 as D (5 bases). The V gene's germline CDR1 is MNHNY and CDR2 SVGAGI (reference sequence). V was pared by 2 bases and J by 5 bases, with 10 bases between. This CDR3 has 14 amino acids.

The chain joins TRBV7-6 to TRBJ2-1, with a weak D call TRBD2 (6 bases). The germline gives CDR1 SGHVS, CDR2 FNYEAQ. Trimming took 10 bases from V and 7 from J, leaving 14 bases between them. This CDR3 is built from 12 residues. The CDR3 nucleotides are TGTGCCAAGGGGCTAGCGTGTAATGAGCAGTTCTTC. Amino acid sequence: CAKGLACNEQFF.

This chain uses TRBV19 with TRBJ2-2; perhaps TRBD1 as D (5 bases). The CDR3 sequence is 14 residues long. The V and J ends lost 1 base and 6 bases respectively, with 9 bases between them. CDR1 and CDR2 from the germline V gene are LNHDA and SQIVND (reference sequence). For the CDR3, the DNA is TGTGCCAGTAGTATAGGCAGGGTTCCCGGGGAGCTGTTTTTT. Translation: CASSIGRVPGELFF.

The V and J genes are TRBV27 and TRBJ1-4; D gene uncertain. V was trimmed by 3 bases and J by 3 bases, leaving 11 bases between them. The CDR3 is 15 residues long. Germline V CDR1 and CDR2: MNHEY, SMNVEV (reference sequence). This chain's CDR3 is CASSFWGAANEKLFF. The CDR3 DNA sequence: TGTGCCAGCAGTTTTTGGGGAGCGGCTAATGAAAAACTGTTTTTT.

CDR3: CASSDYNTRGEQYF. The CDR3 nucleotides read TGTGCCAGCAGTGATTACAATACCCGGGGCGAGCAGTACTTC. The chain has TRBV6-5 and TRBJ2-7, with D maybe TRBD2 (5 bases). The CDR3 is 14 residues long. V shed 5 bases and J shed 6 bases, with 17 bases lying between them. Germline V CDR1 and CDR2: MNHEY, SVGAGI.

The V gene is TRBV21-1, the J gene TRBJ1-1; the table's D call, TRBD1, was not checked against the DNA. TRBV21-1 counts as a pseudogene. CDR3 length: 18 amino acids. DNA for the CDR3: TGTGCCAGCAGCAAACGACCCTGTTTCAGGGCGATGAACACTGAAGCTTTCTTT. Its translation is CASSKRPCFRAMNTEAFF.

In DNA form, the CDR3 reads TGTGCCAGCAGCTTTAAGCCCTCGCAGGGCTACACCTTC. Residues: CASSFKPSQGYTF. The gene calls are TRBV7-2 and TRBJ1-2; D remains unclear. The ends were cut back, 3 bases at V and 8 bases at J, with 13 bases in the middle. The germline V gene has CDR1 SGHTA and CDR2 FQGNSA. CDR3 length: 13 residues.

The V gene is TRBV14, the J gene TRBJ1-4; perhaps TRBD1 as D (6 bases). With 5 bases removed from V and 5 bases from J, the gap between germline ends came to 12 bases. The germline gives CDR1 SGHDN, CDR2 FVKESK. The CDR3 has 14 residues. The CDR3 spells CASSERRGNEKLFF. CDR3 bases: TGTGCCAGCAGCGAGAGGAGGGGGAATGAAAAACTGTTTTTT.

The genes are TRBV25-1 and TRBJ2-2; 8 bases are shared with TRBD1. Trimming took 7 bases from V and 0 from J; bases not matched to a gene: 4. The CDR3 runs 15 residues. Germline V CDR1 and CDR2: MGHDK, SYGVNS. DNA for the CDR3: TGTGCCAGCATCCCAGGGGGCCCGAACACCGGGGAGCTGTTTTTT. It is translated as CASIPGGPNTGELFF.

The V call is TRBV5-1, the J call TRBJ1-6; no reliable D call. This CDR3 is built from 17 residues. Germline V gene data show CDR1 as SGHRS and CDR2 as YFSETQ. V lost 0 bases, J lost 7 bases, and 17 bases lay in between. The DNA for the CDR3 is TGCGCCAGCAGCTTGGCGGTAGGGCAGGCCGGAAATTCACCCCTCCACTTT. Its protein product is CASSLAVGQAGNSPLHF.

This clone came up a few times. V and J are TRBV7-9 and TRBJ1-1; D ambiguous. The CDR3 is made up of 13 amino acids. Trimming removed 5 bases from V and 0 bases from J, with 7 bases in between. Germline values: CDR1 SEHNR, CDR2 FQNEAQ (reference sequence). CDR3 sequence (DNA): TGTGCCAGCAGCGGAGCGGTGAACACTGAAGCTTTCTTT. This encodes CASSGAVNTEAFF.

The V call is TRBV13, the J call TRBJ2-7; 9 bases are a match to TRBD1. The CDR3 is 16 amino acids. Germline V lookup: CDR1 PRHDT, CDR2 FYEKMQ (reference sequence). V shed 4 bases, J shed 4 bases, and the junction held 11 bases outside the gene matches. CDR3 nucleotide sequence: TGTGCCAGCAGCTCCGGGACAGGGCTGTCGTGGTACGAGCAGTACTTC. Residues: CASSSGTGLSWYEQYF.

V is TRBV14 and J is TRBJ2-1, with 8 bases that match TRBD2. The CDR3 length is 15 residues. The trim removed 2 bases at V and 4 bases at J, leaving 4 bases unmatched. Germline V gene lookup returns CDR1 SGHDN and CDR2 FVKESK. DNA for the CDR3: TGTGCCAGCAGCCAAACAGCGGGAGCTTACAATGAGCAGTTCTTC. Its protein product is CASSQTAGAYNEQFF.

V usage is TRBV30 and J usage is TRBJ1-2; D may be TRBD1 (5 bases). The germline V and J ends were trimmed by 4 bases and 3 bases, with 12 bases remaining between them. Germline CDR1 GTSNPN, CDR2 SVGIG (reference sequence). The CDR3 sequence is 13 residues long. As DNA, the CDR3 is TGTGCCTGGACATGGCGGGGGGACTATGGCTACACCTTC. It is translated as CAWTWRGDYGYTF.

Remarks on this clone: Within the sample, other DNA sequences also encode this same CDR3. The V gene is TRBV5-4, the J gene TRBJ1-2, with a possible D match to TRBD1 (5 bases). Trimming shortened V by 2 bases and J by 2 bases, and 7 bases separated the two germline ends. CDR1 SGHNT and CDR2 YYREEE come from the germline V gene (reference sequence). The length of the CDR3 is 13 residues. The CDR3 DNA is TGTGCCAGCAGCTTAGACAGCAACTATGGCTACACCTTC. Amino acid sequence: CASSLDSNYGYTF.

This rearrangement joins TRBV6-1 to TRBJ2-7; D might be TRBD2 (6 bases). The V end lost 5 bases, the J end lost 1 base, and 15 bases lay between the germline ends. In germline, CDR1 is MNHNS, CDR2 SASEGT. The CDR3 length is 15 residues. The CDR3 loop is CASSPGGVMSYEQYF. The CDR3 nucleotides are TGTGCCAGCAGTCCCGGCGGGGTTATGTCCTACGAGCAGTACTTC.

The gene calls are TRBV2 and TRBJ1-1; TRBD1 matches at 7 bases. Germline V lookup: CDR1 SNHLY, CDR2 FYNNEI. This CDR3 region has 14 residues. V shed 4 bases and J 1 base; nucleotides not matched to a gene: 3. DNA for the CDR3: TGTGCCAGCAGTGGAGGGACAGAGAACACTGAAGCTTTCTTT. This translates into CASSGGTENTEAFF.

This clone was found once. For the CDR3, the DNA is TGTGCCAGCAGTTTAATCGGGAGGGTCTATGGCTACACCTTC. Residues: CASSLIGRVYGYTF. The rearrangement joins TRBV28 to TRBJ1-2; D is unclear. Germline-derived CDR1 and CDR2 are MDHEN and SYDVKM. Trimming left V 2 bases short and J 4 bases short, with 11 bases between. The CDR3 consists of 14 residues.

Details on this clone: The junction differs from germline at one of its ends, possibly a read error. The chain employs TRBV7-7 and TRBJ2-1; D unclear. Germline assignment: CDR1 SSHAT and CDR2 FNYEAQ (reference sequence). CDR3 length: 13 residues. CDR3 residues: CASSLNYLAEQFF. The CDR3, as DNA: TGTGCTAGCAGCTTGAACTATCTGGCTGAGCAGTTCTTC.

With respect to this clone: The identical CDR3 is also encoded by other nucleotide sequences in the sample. This sequence joins TRBV30 and TRBJ1-5; 7 nucleotides agree with TRBD1. Germline CDR1 and CDR2: GTSNPN and SVGIG (reference sequence). This CDR3 is built from 13 residues. The junction had 4 bases not matched to a gene; V was cut back by 3 bases and J by 5 bases. CDR3: CAWSVGGDQPQHF. The CDR3 DNA reads TGTGCCTGGAGCGTAGGGGGCGATCAGCCCCAGCATTTT. Full variable domain (outside the CDR3, taken from reference TRBV30 and TRBJ1-5): SQTIHQWPATLVQPVGSPLSLECTVEGTSNPNLYWYRQAAGRGLQLLFYSVGIGQISSEVPQNLSASRPQDRQFILSSKKLLLSDSGFYLCAWSVGGDQPQHFGDGTRLSIL.

The CDR3 here is CASTRQGGLYEQYF. For the CDR3, the DNA is TGTGCCAGCACCAGACAGGGGGGCCTCTACGAGCAGTACTTC. V gene TRBV6-5 combines with J gene TRBJ2-7; 9 bases fit TRBD1. In germline, CDR1 is MNHEY, CDR2 SVGAGI. V gave up 7 bases and J gave up 3 bases; unmatched junction bases: 7. This CDR3 spans 14 amino acids.

V is TRBV19 and J is TRBJ2-5, with 12 positions matching TRBD2. J was trimmed by 5 bases and V by 7 bases; bases with no gene match: 8. The CDR3 sequence is 15 residues long. Germline V gene data show CDR1 as LNHDA and CDR2 as SQIVND (reference sequence). CDR3 bases: TGTGCCAGTAATCGCCTAGCGGGAGGGCCGGAGACCCAGTACTTC. This codes for CASNRLAGGPETQYF.

The chain links TRBV2 to TRBJ2-3; D ambiguous. CDR1 is SNHLY and CDR2 is FYNNEI in the germline V gene. This CDR3 region has 14 residues. Trimming pared 4 bases from V and 3 bases from J, leaving 11 bases between. As DNA, the CDR3 is TGTGCCAGCAGTGGGATCACCTTGACAGATACGCAGTATTTT. Its translation: CASSGITLTDTQYF.

The V gene is TRBV5-1, the J gene TRBJ2-2, with 9 bases identical to TRBD2. This CDR3 has 14 residues. Germline CDR1 reads SGHRS; CDR2 reads YFSETQ. V was clipped by 2 bases and J by 4 bases; unmatched bases: 0. The DNA of the CDR3 is TGCGCCAGCAGCTTACTAGCGGGCACCGGGGAGCTGTTTTTT. Translated: CASSLLAGTGELFF.

This chain uses TRBV28 with TRBJ2-3, with 8 positions matching TRBD1. CDR1 and CDR2 from the germline V gene are MDHEN and SYDVKM. The CDR3 loop spans 15 amino acids. The V segment lost 5 bases and the J segment 3 bases; nucleotides outside the gene matches: 7. CDR3 nucleotides: TGTGCCAGCAGTCCCTACAGGGGGAGGACAGATACGCAGTATTTT. Its protein product is CASSPYRGRTDTQYF.